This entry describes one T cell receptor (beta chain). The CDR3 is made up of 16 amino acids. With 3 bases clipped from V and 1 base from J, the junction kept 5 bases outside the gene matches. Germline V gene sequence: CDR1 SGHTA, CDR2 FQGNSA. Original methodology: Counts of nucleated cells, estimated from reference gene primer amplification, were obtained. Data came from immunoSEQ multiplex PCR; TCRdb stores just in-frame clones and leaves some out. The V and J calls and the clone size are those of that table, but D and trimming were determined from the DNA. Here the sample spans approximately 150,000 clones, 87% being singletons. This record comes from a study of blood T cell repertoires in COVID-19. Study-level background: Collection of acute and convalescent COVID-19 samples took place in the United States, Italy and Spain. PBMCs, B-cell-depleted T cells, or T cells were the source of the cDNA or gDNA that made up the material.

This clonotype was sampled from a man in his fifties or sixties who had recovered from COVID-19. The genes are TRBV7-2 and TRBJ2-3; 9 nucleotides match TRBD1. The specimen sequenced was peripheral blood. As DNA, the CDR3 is TGTGCCAGCAGCTTGGGTCGGGACAGGGGCACAGATACGCAGTATTTT. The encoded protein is CASSLGRDRGTDTQYF.